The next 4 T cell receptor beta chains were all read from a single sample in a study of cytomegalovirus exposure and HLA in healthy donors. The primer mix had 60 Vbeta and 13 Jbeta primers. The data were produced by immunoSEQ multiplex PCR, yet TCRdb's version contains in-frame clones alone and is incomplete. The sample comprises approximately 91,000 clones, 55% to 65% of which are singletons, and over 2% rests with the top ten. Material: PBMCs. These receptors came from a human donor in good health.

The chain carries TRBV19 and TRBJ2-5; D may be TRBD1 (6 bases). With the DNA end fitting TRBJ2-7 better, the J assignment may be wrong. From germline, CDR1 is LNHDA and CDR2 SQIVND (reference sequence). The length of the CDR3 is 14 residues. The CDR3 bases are TGTGCCAGTAGTTTTCAGGGGTCCCTAGGCGAGCAGTACTTC. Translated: CASSFQGSLGEQYF.

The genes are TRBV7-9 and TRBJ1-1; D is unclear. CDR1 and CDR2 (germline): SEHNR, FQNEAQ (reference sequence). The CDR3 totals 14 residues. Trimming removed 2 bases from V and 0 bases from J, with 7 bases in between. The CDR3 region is CASSLSPMNTEAFF. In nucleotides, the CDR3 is TGTGCCAGCAGCTTAAGCCCCATGAACACTGAAGCTTTCTTT.

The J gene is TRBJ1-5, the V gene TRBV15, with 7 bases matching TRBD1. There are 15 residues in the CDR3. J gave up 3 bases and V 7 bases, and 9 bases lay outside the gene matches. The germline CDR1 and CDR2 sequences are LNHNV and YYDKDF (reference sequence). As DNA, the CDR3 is TGTGCCACCAAGACAGGGTTCGGTAACAATCAGCCCCAGCATTTT. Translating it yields CATKTGFGNNQPQHF.

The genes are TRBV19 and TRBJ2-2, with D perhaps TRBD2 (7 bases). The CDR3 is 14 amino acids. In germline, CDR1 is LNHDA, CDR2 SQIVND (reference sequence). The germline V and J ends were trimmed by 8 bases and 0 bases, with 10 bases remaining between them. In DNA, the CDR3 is TGTGCCAGTTCGGGGGGCGCGAACACCGGGGAGCTGTTTTTT. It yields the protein CASSGGANTGELFF.